The 28 T cell receptor beta chains listed next were all sequenced from one sample in a study of PD-L1 blockade in urothelial cancer. The data were produced by immunoSEQ multiplex PCR, yet TCRdb's version contains in-frame clones alone and is incomplete. The table shows about 49,000 clones, with around nine tenths occurring only once. Sample: PBMCs, taken around atezolizumab (anti-PD-L1) treatment. These receptors were collected from a man aged 55 to 70 with urothelial cancer.

The rearrangement joins TRBV5-1 to TRBJ2-2; 9 nucleotides align to TRBD1. This CDR3 contains 13 residues. With V trimmed by 5 bases and J by 8 bases, 4 bases remained unmatched. Looked up from germline, CDR1 is SGHRS and CDR2 is YFSETQ. The CDR3 reads CASRKQGAGELFF. CDR3 coding DNA: TGCGCCAGCAGAAAACAGGGGGCTGGGGAGCTGTTTTTT.

The rearrangement joins TRBV15 to TRBJ2-5; D unclear. The CDR3 has 14 amino acids. From germline, CDR1 is LNHNV and CDR2 YYDKDF (reference sequence). V was trimmed by 5 bases and J by 1 base, leaving 11 bases between them. The CDR3 sequence: CATSPPRRQETQYF. The DNA of the CDR3 is TGTGCCACCAGCCCCCCGAGGCGCCAAGAGACCCAGTACTTC. The full variable domain, rest sourced from reference TRBV15 and TRBJ2-5, is DAMVIQNPRYQVTQFGKPVTLSCSQTLNHNVMYWYQQKSSQAPKLLFHYYDKDFNNEADTPDNFQSRRPNTSFCFLDIRSPGLGDTAMYLCATSPPRRQETQYFGPGTRLLVL.

This chain joins TRBV5-6 and TRBJ2-7; 9 bases align to TRBD1. V lost 5 bases, J lost 3 bases, and 9 bases stayed unmatched. CDR3 length equals 15 residues. The germline V gene encodes CDR1 SGHDT and CDR2 YYEEEE. CDR3: CASSRPGQGVYEQYF. In nucleotides, the CDR3 is TGTGCCAGCAGTCGTCCGGGACAGGGCGTCTACGAGCAGTACTTC. Supplemented by reference TRBV5-6 and TRBJ2-7, the full variable domain reads DAGVTQSPTHLIKTRGQQVTLRCSPKSGHDTVSWYQQALGQGPQFIFQYYEEEERQRGNFPDRFSGHQFPNYSSELNVNALLLGDSALYLCASSRPGQGVYEQYFGPGTRLTVT.

The V and J genes are TRBV7-8 and TRBJ2-5; D is perhaps TRBD2 (6 bases). Germline CDR1 SGHVS, CDR2 FQNEAQ. This CDR3 contains 14 residues. V shed 5 bases and J shed 5 bases, with 15 bases lying between them. The CDR3 bases are TGTGCCAGCAGCCACCGGGACCGGGGGGAGACCCAGTACTTC. Translating gives CASSHRDRGETQYF.

The chain uses TRBV9 and TRBJ2-1; TRBD2 matches at 11 bases. The germline V gene has CDR1 SGDLS and CDR2 YYNGEE. CDR3 length: 16 amino acids. V dropped 4 bases and J dropped 8; count of bases not matched to a gene: 11. The CDR3 protein is CASSPSGLAGGYEQFF. CDR3 bases: TGTGCCAGCAGCCCCAGCGGGCTAGCGGGGGGTTATGAGCAGTTCTTC.

The chain employs TRBV6-4 and TRBJ1-2; 10 bases map to TRBD1. V was pared by 11 bases and J by 2 bases, with 8 bases of the junction left unmatched. The CDR3 covers 14 residues. The germline CDR1 and CDR2 sequences are MRHNA and SNTAGT. This CDR3 is CARTRDRGNYGYTF. The CDR3 DNA is TGTGCCCGTACCAGGGACAGGGGAAACTATGGCTACACCTTC.

The V and J genes are TRBV7-2 and TRBJ1-4, with 9 bases fitting TRBD1. This CDR3 region has 15 residues. CDR1 is SGHTA, CDR2 FQGNSA, per germline. V was clipped by 3 bases and J by 4 bases; unmatched bases: 3. The CDR3, as DNA: TGTGCCAGCAGCTTCACAGGGGGCAATAATGAAAAACTGTTTTTT. As protein: CASSFTGGNNEKLFF.

V gene TRBV9 combines with J gene TRBJ2-7; 12 bases match TRBD1. Trimming cost V 0 bases and J 8 bases; bases outside gene matches: 3. The germline CDR1 and CDR2 sequences are SGDLS and YYNGEE. The CDR3 sequence is 14 residues long. The CDR3: CASSVEGQGAKQYF. CDR3 in DNA: TGTGCCAGCAGCGTAGAGGGACAGGGGGCTAAGCAGTACTTC.

The DNA of the CDR3 is TGTGCCAGCAGTTTAGACAGCTACGAGCAGTACTTC. Translated: CASSLDSYEQYF. The V gene is TRBV28, the J gene TRBJ2-7, with D possibly matching TRBD1 (5 bases). This CDR3 has 12 residues. V was clipped by 2 bases and J by 3 bases, with 5 bases between them. Germline lookup yields CDR1 MDHEN and CDR2 SYDVKM. The full variable domain, rest sourced from reference TRBV28 and TRBJ2-7, is DVKVTQSSRYLVKRTGEKVFLECVQDMDHENMFWYRQDPGLGLRLIYFSYDVKMKEKGDIPEGYSVSREKKERFSLILESASTNQTSMYLCASSLDSYEQYFGPGTRLTVT.

V gene TRBV5-1 combines with J gene TRBJ1-2; 9 bases map to TRBD1. The germline V gene encodes CDR1 SGHRS and CDR2 YFSETQ. CDR3 length: 17 amino acids. J was trimmed by 4 bases and V by 0 bases; bases with no gene match: 10. In DNA, the CDR3 is TGCGCCAGCAGCTTGGGGACAGGGGTCCGCTTTACCTATGGCTACACCTTC. This sequence encodes CASSLGTGVRFTYGYTF.

The chain uses TRBV9 and TRBJ1-6, with D unclear. The CDR3 extends over 14 amino acids. Trimming removed 4 bases from V and 5 bases from J, with 10 bases in between. The germline V gene encodes CDR1 SGDLS and CDR2 YYNGEE. The DNA for the CDR3 is TGTGCCAGCAGCCCCTCTAGGCATAATTCACCCCTCCACTTT. Translated, it gives CASSPSRHNSPLHF. The variable domain in full, completed from reference TRBV9 and TRBJ1-6, reads DSGVTQTPKHLITATGQRVTLRCSPRSGDLSVYWYQQSLDQGLQFLIQYYNGEERAKGNILERFSAQQFPDLHSELNLSSLELGDSALYFCASSPSRHNSPLHFGNGTRLTVT.

The rearrangement joins TRBV7-9 to TRBJ2-2, with TRBD2 identical over 9 bases. This CDR3 region has 15 residues. The V segment lost 5 bases and the J segment 4 bases; nucleotides outside the gene matches: 5. CDR1 and CDR2 (germline): SEHNR, FQNEAQ (reference sequence). For the CDR3, the DNA is TGTGCCAGCAGCAAGGCGGGGGGGCTCACCGGGGAGCTGTTTTTT. Its protein product is CASSKAGGLTGELFF.

This clone was observed a single time. The rearrangement links TRBV7-9 to TRBJ2-1; 10 bases are shared with TRBD2. The junction had 4 bases not matched to a gene; V was cut back by 5 bases and J by 9 bases. The CDR3 sequence is 13 residues long. CDR1 is SEHNR, CDR2 FQNEAQ, per germline (reference sequence). DNA of the CDR3: TGTGCCAGCAGCCGGGGACTAGCGTTTGAGCAGTTCTTC. Protein: CASSRGLAFEQFF.

The rearrangement links TRBV10-3 to TRBJ1-1; D is possibly TRBD1 (6 bases). CDR1 and CDR2 (germline): ENHRY, SYGVKD. The CDR3 totals 13 residues. Trimming removed 6 bases at V and 6 bases at J, with 14 bases between. The CDR3 reads CAIREGGKAEAFF. CDR3 DNA sequence: TGTGCCATCAGGGAGGGGGGGAAGGCTGAAGCTTTCTTT.

The chain uses TRBV6-1 and TRBJ2-1, with D tentatively TRBD2 (5 bases). CDR1 is MNHNS, CDR2 SASEGT, per germline. The CDR3 has 15 amino acids. V dropped 10 bases and J dropped 0 bases, with 16 bases sitting between them. CDR3 sequence (DNA): TGTGCCACCCGCACAACGGGGAGCTCCTACAATGAGCAGTTCTTC. It specifies CATRTTGSSYNEQFF.

The table lists this clone with a count of one. The J gene is TRBJ2-1, the V gene TRBV7-3; 15 positions match TRBD2. V lost 2 bases and J lost 0; bases outside the gene matches: 8. The CDR3 consists of 20 residues. Germline CDR1 reads SGHTA; CDR2 reads FQGTGA. The CDR3 sequence is CASSLRRTSGGASSYNEQFF. CDR3 nucleotide sequence: TGTGCCAGCAGCTTACGCCGGACTAGCGGGGGGGCGAGCTCCTACAATGAGCAGTTCTTC.

CDR3 sequence reads: CARTRGLASSTDTQYF. The DNA of the CDR3 is TGTGCCCGTACTCGGGGGTTGGCTTCTAGCACAGATACGCAGTATTTT. The rearrangement joins TRBV2 to TRBJ2-3, with D possibly being TRBD2 (6 bases). V lost 11 bases and J lost 0, with 21 bases in between. This CDR3 has 16 amino acids. Germline CDR1 and CDR2: SNHLY and FYNNEI.

This chain uses TRBV28 with TRBJ2-4, with 9 bases matching TRBD2. CDR3 size: 16 residues. V shed 5 bases, J shed 9 bases, and the junction held 14 bases outside the gene matches. CDR1 and CDR2 from the germline V gene are MDHEN and SYDVKM. CDR3 residues: CASSTQRGASPSIQYF. CDR3 coding DNA: TGTGCCAGCAGTACGCAGCGGGGGGCGAGCCCAAGCATTCAGTACTTC.

The rearrangement links TRBV11-2 to TRBJ1-6; 7 nucleotides agree with TRBD1. This CDR3 spans 15 amino acids. Germline CDR1 SGHAT, CDR2 FQNNGV. Trimming removed 4 bases from V and 8 bases from J; junction bases left unmatched: 8. The CDR3 DNA sequence: TGTGCCAGCAGCTCTATGACAGGGATGGATTCACCCCTCCACTTT. Protein product: CASSSMTGMDSPLHF.

The genes are TRBV4-1 and TRBJ2-3; TRBD2 aligns across 8 bases. The CDR3 runs to 16 residues. Germline CDR1 and CDR2: MGHRA and YSYEKL. V was clipped by 1 base and J by 3 bases; unmatched bases: 6. The CDR3 region has the DNA TGCGCCAGCAGCCAAGTCCCCAGCGGGGGAACAGATACGCAGTATTTT. Translation: CASSQVPSGGTDTQYF.

V and J are TRBV21-1 and TRBJ1-6. TRBV21-1 is given as a pseudogene. CDR3 size: 17 residues. The CDR3 DNA is TGTGCCAGCCCAATTGTTGGGGAGCCAGAAGCAAATTCACCCCTCCACTTT. This translates into CASPIVGEPEANSPLHF.

There are a few counts of this clone. The chain couples TRBV7-2 to TRBJ1-4; D gene uncertain. This CDR3 has 13 residues. The germline V and J ends were trimmed by 4 bases and 7 bases, with 10 bases remaining between them. Germline V gives CDR1 SGHTA, CDR2 FQGNSA. DNA of the CDR3: TGTGCCAGCAGCTGGGTTAGGAGTGAAAAACTGTTTTTT. It translates to CASSWVRSEKLFF.

This chain joins TRBV19 and TRBJ1-5; TRBD1 agrees at 9 bases. The V segment lost 10 bases and the J segment 9 bases; nucleotides outside the gene matches: 13. The CDR3 extends over 14 amino acids. Germline values: CDR1 LNHDA, CDR2 SQIVND (reference sequence). The CDR3 loop reads CATQSTGGPGPQHF. The CDR3, as DNA: TGTGCCACCCAGTCCACAGGGGGCCCGGGGCCCCAGCATTTT. The full variable domain, completed using reference TRBV19 and TRBJ1-5, is DGGITQSPKYLFRKEGQNVTLSCEQNLNHDAMYWYRQDPGQGLRLIYYSQIVNDFQKGDIAEGYSVSREKKESFPLTVTSAQKNPTAFYLCATQSTGGPGPQHFGDGTRLSIL.

The chain is built from TRBV2 and TRBJ2-2, with D hard to call. The CDR3 totals 13 residues. Per germline, CDR1 SNHLY and CDR2 FYNNEI. V lost 7 bases, J lost 5 bases, and 11 bases lay in between. The CDR3 spells CASTYGETGELFF. The CDR3 nucleotides read TGTGCCAGCACATACGGTGAAACCGGGGAGCTGTTTTTT. Full variable domain (missing parts from reference TRBV2 and TRBJ2-2): EPEVTQTPSHQVTQMGQEVILRCVPISNHLYFYWYRQILGQKVEFLVSFYNNEISEKSEIFDDQFSVERPDGSNFTLKIRSTKLEDSAMYFCASTYGETGELFFGEGSRLTVL.

This chain joins TRBV2 and TRBJ2-3; 11 bases align to TRBD2. J lost 6 bases, V lost 2 bases, and 7 bases had no gene match. The CDR3 is 16 residues long. Looked up from germline, CDR1 is SNHLY and CDR2 is FYNNEI. The CDR3 here is CASSERGLAVLDTQYF. CDR3 bases: TGTGCCAGCAGTGAACGGGGACTAGCGGTGTTGGATACGCAGTATTTT.

This rearrangement joins TRBV19 to TRBJ1-5; D uncertain. The germline gives CDR1 LNHDA, CDR2 SQIVND (reference sequence). The CDR3 consists of 16 residues. V was pared by 6 bases and J by 0 bases, with 15 bases between. The CDR3 region has the DNA TGTGCCAGTAGCAGCGGCGTCTCCGATAGCAATCAGCCCCAGCATTTT. Its translation is CASSSGVSDSNQPQHF.

The chain is built from TRBV6-6 and TRBJ2-3; no clear D gene. V was shortened by 0 bases and J by 3 bases, with 7 bases between the two germline ends. Germline V CDR1 and CDR2: MNHNY, SVGAGI (reference sequence). CDR3 length equals 14 residues. CDR3 bases: TGTGCCAGCAGTTACTCGAGTGATACAGATACGCAGTATTTT. It specifies CASSYSSDTDTQYF.

This clone was seen just once. The chain combines TRBV11-2 with TRBJ2-5; D perhaps matches TRBD1 (6 bases). V was cut by 2 bases and J by 5 bases, with 15 bases left in between. This CDR3 contains 15 residues. Germline values: CDR1 SGHAT, CDR2 FQNNGV. The CDR3 DNA is TGTGCCAGCAGCTTAACTACAGGGCCGGGGGAGACCCAGTACTTC. It yields the protein CASSLTTGPGETQYF.